Listed below are T cell receptor beta chains from one sample, sequenced in a study of cytomegalovirus exposure and HLA in healthy donors. Some clones are missing from TCRdb's copy, which holds only in-frame ones; the method was immunoSEQ multiplex PCR. Of approximately 180,000 clones listed, just over 75% are singletons. The material sequenced was PBMCs. All receptors come from a woman in her 30s in good health and CMV-seropositive. The CDR3 runs from the conserved cysteine through the conserved F or W. D genes are given only for firm matches. The size entry is marked missing in some rows and otherwise reads once, few, many or a size class.

>-|-|TRBJ2-2|TRBV9
TGTGCCAGCAGCGTAGGTGGAACAGGGTGGGGCACCGGGGAGCTGTTTTTT
CASSVGGTGWGTGELFF
>-|TRBD2|TRBJ2-1|TRBV19
TGTGCCAGTAGTATGGGAAGCGGGAGGACACGGGGCTACAATGAGCAGTTCTTC
CASSMGSGRTRGYNEQFF
>-|-|TRBJ2-3|TRBV2
TGTGCCAGCAGTGATTCGCACGGTACGCAGTATTTT
CASSDSHGTQYF
>once|TRBD2|TRBJ2-2|TRBV7-3
TGTGCCAGCAGCTTAAGTAGCGGGGCGAACACCGGGGAGCTGTTTTTT
CASSLSSGANTGELFF
>-|-|TRBJ1-5|TRBV6-1
TGTGCCAGCAGTGAAAGCGGGGGGAACCATCAGCCCCAGCATTTT
CASSESGGNHQPQHF
>-|-|TRBJ1-1|TRBV28
TGTGCCAGCAGTTTGATTTACTCGGGGAACGCTGAAGCTTTCTTT
CASSLIYSGNAEAFF
>-|-|TRBJ1-5|TRBV5-6
TGTGCCAGCAGCTTGGGATCAGGGGACGATCAGCCCCAGCATTTT
CASSLGSGDDQPQHF
>once|-|TRBJ2-3|TRBV11-2
TGTGCCAGCAGCTTGGACAGACACACAGATACGCAGTATTTT
CASSLDRHTDTQYF
>-|TRBD1|TRBJ2-7|TRBV10-3
TGTGCCATCAGTGATTCAGGGGGCGCTGGGTACGAGCAGTACTTC
CAISDSGGAGYEQYF
>-|-|TRBJ1-2|TRBV6-1
TGTGCCAGCATCACTAGGGCGGCGTCCTTAAATGGCTACACCTTC
CASITRAASLNGYTF
>few|-|TRBJ1-2|TRBV15
TGTGCCACCAGCAAAGAGGAGTCACTCGACCGTGGCTACACCTTC
CATSKEESLDRGYTF
>-|TRBD2|TRBJ2-7|TRBV30
TGTGCCTGGAGTTTACTAGCGCTAGAGCAGTACTTC
CAWSLLALEQYF
>-|-|TRBJ2-7|TRBV6-5
TGTGCCACCCAAGAACGGGGAGTCGGCGAGCAGTACTTC
CATQERGVGEQYF
>-|-|TRBJ2-6|TRBV19
TGTGCCAGTAGTATACTTTACGGAGGGTCCTCTGGGGCCAACGTCCTGACTTTC
CASSILYGGSSGANVLTF
>-|TRBD1|TRBJ2-1|TRBV19
TGTGCCAGTAGTACTGGGACAGGGATTTACGATGAGCAGTTCTTC
CASSTGTGIYDEQFF
>-|-|TRBJ2-1|TRBV30
TGTGCCTGGGGGGGGAGCTCCTACAATGAGCAGTTCTTC
CAWGGSSYNEQFF
>-|TRBD2|TRBJ2-1|TRBV25-1
TGTGCCAGCATTCAGACCGGGACTAGCGGGACCCTGCGAGAGCAGTTCTTC
CASIQTGTSGTLREQFF
>-|-|TRBJ2-3|TRBV7-3
TGTGCCAGCAGCTTAGGGGCCCAGGATACGCAGTATTTT
CASSLGAQDTQYF
>-|TRBD1|TRBJ2-2|TRBV28
TGTGCCAGCAGCGGGACAGTGAACACCGGGGAGCTGTTTTTT
CASSGTVNTGELFF
>-|TRBD2|TRBJ2-7|TRBV9
TGTGCCAGCAGCGATAAAGCGGGAGGGACGCTAATCTACGAGCAGTACTTC
CASSDKAGGTLIYEQYF
>few|-|TRBJ2-6|TRBV2
TGTGCCGGAGGACGGGACTCTGGGGCCAACGTCCTGACTTTC
CAGGRDSGANVLTF
>-|-|TRBJ1-2|TRBV15
TGTGCCACCAGCAGAGATAGGGCGACAGAAAACTATGGCTACACCTTC
CATSRDRATENYGYTF
>once|TRBD2|TRBJ2-7|TRBV28
TGTGCCAGCAGTCGGCTAGCGGGAGTCAGGGGCGAGCAGTACTTC
CASSRLAGVRGEQYF
>-|-|TRBJ1-4|TRBV28
TGTGCCAGCGCTCGGGGGGGGTATGAAAAACTGTTTTTT
CASARGGYEKLFF
>-|TRBD2|TRBJ2-7|TRBV7-9
TGTGCCAGCAGAATTGGGACTAGCTACGAGCAGTACTTC
CASRIGTSYEQYF
>-|TRBD2|TRBJ2-7|TRBV5-4
TGTGCCAGCAGCTTCAGGGTAGCGGGAATCGACGAGCAGTACTTC
CASSFRVAGIDEQYF
>once|TRBD2|TRBJ2-3|TRBV11-3
TGTGCCAGCAGCTCAGGGGGAGTTACTAGCGGGTCCCCCAAGGCAGATACGCAGTATTTT
CASSSGGVTSGSPKADTQYF
>-|TRBD2|TRBJ2-3|TRBV27
TGTGCCAGCAGTTTACTGGCTAGCGGGAGGCGGGCGCAGTATTTT
CASSLLASGRRAQYF
>-|-|TRBJ1-1|TRBV5-1
TGCGCCAGCAGCTTGGCCCCAGGACTAGAGAACACTGAAGCTTTCTTT
CASSLAPGLENTEAFF
>once|-|TRBJ2-5|TRBV5-1
TGCGCCAGCAGCACCCCGACAGGTCACGAGACCCAGTACTTC
CASSTPTGHETQYF
>-|-|TRBJ2-5|TRBV10-3
TGTGCCATCAGTGGTAGCTTCCAAGAGACCCAGTACTTC
CAISGSFQETQYF